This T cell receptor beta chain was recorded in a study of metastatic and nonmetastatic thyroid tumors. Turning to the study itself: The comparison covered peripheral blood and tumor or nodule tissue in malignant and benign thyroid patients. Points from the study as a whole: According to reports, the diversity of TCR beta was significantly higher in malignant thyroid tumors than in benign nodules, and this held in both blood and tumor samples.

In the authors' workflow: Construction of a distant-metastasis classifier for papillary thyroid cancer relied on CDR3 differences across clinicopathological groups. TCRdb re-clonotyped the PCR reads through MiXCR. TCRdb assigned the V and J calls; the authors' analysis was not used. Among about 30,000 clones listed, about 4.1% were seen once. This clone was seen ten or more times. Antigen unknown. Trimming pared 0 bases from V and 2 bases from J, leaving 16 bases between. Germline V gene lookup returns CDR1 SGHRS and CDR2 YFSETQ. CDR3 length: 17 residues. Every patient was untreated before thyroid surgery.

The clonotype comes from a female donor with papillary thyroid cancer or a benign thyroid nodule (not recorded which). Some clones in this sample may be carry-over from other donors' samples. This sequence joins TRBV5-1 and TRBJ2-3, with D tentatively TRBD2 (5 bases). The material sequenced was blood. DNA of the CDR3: TGCGCCAGCAGCTTGGCCGAGAGACTACCGAACACAGATACGCAGTATTTT. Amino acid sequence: CASSLAERLPNTDTQYF.